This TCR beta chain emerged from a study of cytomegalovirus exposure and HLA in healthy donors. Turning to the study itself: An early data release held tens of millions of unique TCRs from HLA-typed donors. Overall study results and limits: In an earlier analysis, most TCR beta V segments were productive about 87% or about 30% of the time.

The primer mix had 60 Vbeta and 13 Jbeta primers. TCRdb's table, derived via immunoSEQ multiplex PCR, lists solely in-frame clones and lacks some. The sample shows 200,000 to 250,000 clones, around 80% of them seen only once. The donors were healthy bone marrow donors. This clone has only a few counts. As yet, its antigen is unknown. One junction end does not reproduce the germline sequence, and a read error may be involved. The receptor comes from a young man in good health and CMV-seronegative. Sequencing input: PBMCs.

In nucleotides, the CDR3 is TGTGCCAGCAGCTTAGCGCCGCGGGGCGGAAGCTCTGGGGCCAGCGTCCTGACTTTC. As protein: CASSLAPRGGSSGASVLTF. The V call is TRBV11-1, the J call TRBJ2-6, with D possibly matching TRBD2 (6 bases). The CDR3 covers 19 residues. The germline gives CDR1 SGHAT, CDR2 FQDESV (reference sequence).